A selection of T cell receptor beta chains follows, all from one sample in a study of CD8 T cells in ankylosing spondylitis. TCRdb fed the 5' RACE reads into MiXCR, producing one record per CDR3 protein. Altogether fewer than 450,000 distinct CDR3 sequences are present, about 15% being singletons, with the ten largest covering approximately 0.93%. Sequencing input: blood, either unsorted or a sorted T cell fraction (not recorded which). The receptors were sampled from a male donor with ankylosing spondylitis. Both conserved end residues are part of each CDR3. D genes are given only for firm matches. Clone size is given for some rows only: seen once, a few or many times, or a class if the clone is expanded.

TRBV4-3	TRBJ2-1	many	NA	TGCGCCAGCAGCCAAGAAAGGGGTCTCAATGAGCAGTTCTTC	CASSQERGLNEQFF
TRBV29-1	TRBJ2-3	NA	TRBD2	TGCAGCGTTGATGAGGGTGGCGGGAGGGCATTCCAAGGTACGCAGTATTTT	CSVDEGGGRAFQGTQYF
TRBV10-3	TRBJ2-1	NA	TRBD2	TGTGCCATCGGCAGCGGGGGGGACCCCTACAATGAGCAGTTCTTC	CAIGSGGDPYNEQFF
TRBV24-1	TRBJ2-7	NA	TRBD1	TGTGCCACCAGTGATTCCGGGACAGGAGTGTACGAGCAGTACTTC	CATSDSGTGVYEQYF
TRBV11-2	TRBJ2-3	few	NA	TGTGCCAGCAGCCCCAGGCCCACAACAGATACGCAGTATTTT	CASSPRPTTDTQYF
TRBV9	TRBJ2-5	few	NA	TGTGCCAGCAGCGTTTTAGAGGGTGGAAAAGAGACCCAGTACTTC	CASSVLEGGKETQYF
TRBV10-2	TRBJ1-1	few	NA	TGCGCCAGCAGTGAGGGAGGGGCGGGCACTGAAGCTTTCTTT	CASSEGGAGTEAFF
TRBV5-1	TRBJ2-2	many	NA	TGCGCCAGCACGGCAGGGAACACCAACACCGGGGAGCTGTTTTTT	CASTAGNTNTGELFF
TRBV2	TRBJ1-6	few	TRBD1	TGTGCCAGCATATGGGACAGAGATAATTCACCCCTCCACTTT	CASIWDRDNSPLHF
TRBV4-1	TRBJ1-2	few	TRBD1	TGCGCCAGCAGCCAAGATCCCCGGACAGGGAGCTATGGCTACACCTTC	CASSQDPRTGSYGYTF
TRBV5-4	TRBJ2-7	NA	TRBD1	TGTGCCAGCAGCTCCTGGGACAGGGATTCCTACGAGCAGTACTTC	CASSSWDRDSYEQYF
TRBV20-1	TRBJ2-1	NA	NA	TGCAGTGCTTTCACTAGGACCTGGGATCCCCCTGGGCAGTTCTTC	CSAFTRTWDPPGQFF
TRBV12-3/TRBV12-4	TRBJ2-3	NA	NA	TGTGCCAGCAGTCACGACTGGCCCACAGATACGCAGTATTTT	CASSHDWPTDTQYF
TRBV5-1	TRBJ1-1	many	NA	TGCGCCAGCAGCTTGGAGGCCAGGATGAGACCTGAAGCTTTCTTT	CASSLEARMRPEAFF
TRBV6-2/TRBV6-3	TRBJ2-1	few	NA	TGTGCCACTGTGCCGGGTCCCGGTTTTCCCCCGTTCTTC	CATVPGPGFPPFF
TRBV20-1	TRBJ2-5	few	NA	TGCAGTGCACCAGGCCTCGGACTGAACCCCCAAGAGACCCAGTACTTC	CSAPGLGLNPQETQYF
TRBV24-1	TRBJ2-3	few	NA	TGTGCCACCACTGGGGGGACAGATACGCAGTATTTT	CATTGGTDTQYF
TRBV4-2	TRBJ2-7	NA	NA	TGTGCCAGCAGCCAAGATCGGGCCTCTCAGTCCTACGAGCAGTACTTC	CASSQDRASQSYEQYF
TRBV27	TRBJ1-2	few	TRBD1	TGTGCCAGCAGGGGTACCGGGACAGTTAACTATGGCTACACCTTC	CASRGTGTVNYGYTF